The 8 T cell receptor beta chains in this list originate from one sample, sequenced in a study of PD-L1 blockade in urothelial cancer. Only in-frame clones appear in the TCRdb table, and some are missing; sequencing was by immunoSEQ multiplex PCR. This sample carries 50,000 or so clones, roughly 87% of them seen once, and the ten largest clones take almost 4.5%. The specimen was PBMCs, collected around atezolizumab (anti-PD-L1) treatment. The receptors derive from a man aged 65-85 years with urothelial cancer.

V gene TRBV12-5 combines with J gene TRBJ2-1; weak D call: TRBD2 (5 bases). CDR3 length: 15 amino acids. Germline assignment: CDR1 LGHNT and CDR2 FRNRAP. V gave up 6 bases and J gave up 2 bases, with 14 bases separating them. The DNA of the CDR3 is TGTGCTAGTGGCCCCAGAGGAGGTGCCTACAATGAGCAGTTCTTC. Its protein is CASGPRGGAYNEQFF.

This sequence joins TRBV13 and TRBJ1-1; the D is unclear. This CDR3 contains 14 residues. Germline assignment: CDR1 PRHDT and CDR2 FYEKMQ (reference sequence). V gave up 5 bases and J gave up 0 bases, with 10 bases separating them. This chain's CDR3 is CASSGTTLNTEAFF. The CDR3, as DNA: TGTGCCAGCAGCGGTACTACGCTGAACACTGAAGCTTTCTTT.

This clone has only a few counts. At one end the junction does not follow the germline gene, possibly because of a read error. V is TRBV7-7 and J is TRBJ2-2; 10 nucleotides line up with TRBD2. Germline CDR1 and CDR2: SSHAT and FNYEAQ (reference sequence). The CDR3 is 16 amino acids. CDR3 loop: CASSSNIAGGPGELFF. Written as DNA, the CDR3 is TGTGCTAGCAGCTCAAATATAGCGGGAGGCCCCGGGGAGCTGTTTTTT.

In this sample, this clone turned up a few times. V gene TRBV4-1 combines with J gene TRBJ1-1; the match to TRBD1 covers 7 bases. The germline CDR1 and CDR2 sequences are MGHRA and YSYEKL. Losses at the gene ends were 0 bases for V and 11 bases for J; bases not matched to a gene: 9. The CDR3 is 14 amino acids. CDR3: CASSQEGSDRRAFF. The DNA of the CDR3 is TGCGCCAGCAGCCAAGAGGGGTCGGACAGGCGGGCTTTCTTT.

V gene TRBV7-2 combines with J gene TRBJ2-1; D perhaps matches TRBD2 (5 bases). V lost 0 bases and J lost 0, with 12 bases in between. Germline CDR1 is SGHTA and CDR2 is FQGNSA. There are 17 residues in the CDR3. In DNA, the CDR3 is TGTGCCAGCAGCTTAGCGAGGGCGGCCCCCTCCTACAATGAGCAGTTCTTC. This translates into CASSLARAAPSYNEQFF.

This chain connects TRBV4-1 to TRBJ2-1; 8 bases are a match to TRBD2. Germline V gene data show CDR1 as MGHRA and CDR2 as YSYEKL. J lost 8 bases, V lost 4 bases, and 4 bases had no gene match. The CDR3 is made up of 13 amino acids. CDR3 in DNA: TGCGCCAGCAGCCGAGAACTAGCGGATGAGCAGTTCTTC. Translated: CASSRELADEQFF.

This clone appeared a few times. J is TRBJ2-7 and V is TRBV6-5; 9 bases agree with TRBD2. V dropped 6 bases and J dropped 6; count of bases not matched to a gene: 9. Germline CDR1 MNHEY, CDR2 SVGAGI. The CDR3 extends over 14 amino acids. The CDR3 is CASRDLAGDSEQYF. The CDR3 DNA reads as TGTGCCAGCAGGGATTTAGCGGGAGATAGCGAGCAGTACTTC.

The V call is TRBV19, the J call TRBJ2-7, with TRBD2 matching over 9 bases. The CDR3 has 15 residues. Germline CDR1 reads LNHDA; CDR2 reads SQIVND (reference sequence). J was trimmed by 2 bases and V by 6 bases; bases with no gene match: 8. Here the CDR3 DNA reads TGTGCCAGTAGAAAGACTAGCGGAACGCCCTACGAGCAGTACTTC. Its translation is CASRKTSGTPYEQYF.